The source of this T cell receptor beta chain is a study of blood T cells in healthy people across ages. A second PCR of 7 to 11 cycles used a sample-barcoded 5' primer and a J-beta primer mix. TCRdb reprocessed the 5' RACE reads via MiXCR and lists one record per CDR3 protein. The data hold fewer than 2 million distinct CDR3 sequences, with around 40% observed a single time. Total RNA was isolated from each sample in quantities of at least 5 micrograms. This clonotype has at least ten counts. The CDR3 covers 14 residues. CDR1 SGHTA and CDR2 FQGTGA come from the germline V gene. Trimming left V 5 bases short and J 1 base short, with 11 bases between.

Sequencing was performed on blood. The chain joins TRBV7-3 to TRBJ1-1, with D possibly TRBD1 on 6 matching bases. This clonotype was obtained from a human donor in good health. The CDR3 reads CASSNGQRNTEAFF. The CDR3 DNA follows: TGTGCCAGCAGCAACGGACAGAGGAACACTGAAGCTTTCTTT.